The clone carrying this TCR beta chain was counted between two and nine times. The antigen is undetermined. Germline-derived CDR1 and CDR2 are DFQATT and SNEGSKA (reference sequence). V lost 0 bases and J lost 5; bases outside the gene matches: 8. This CDR3 comprises 16 residues. The data belong to a study of Graves' ophthalmopathy and Graves' hyperthyroidism. Overall study findings and caveats: Detected in blood as well were most expanded thyroid clonotypes with frequency above 0.001.

RNA transcripts were the template, and TCR beta CDR3 regions were amplified from them. An initial RT-PCR round employing HTBI primers preceded a second-round multiplex PCR. TCRdb reprocessed the multiplex PCR reads with MiXCR, giving one entry per CDR3 protein. The data hold 650,000 to 800,000 distinct CDR3 sequences, with roughly two fifths observed a single time. Every ophthalmopathy donor presented moderate-to-severe activity, CAS ≥3, NOSPECS ≥4 and duration under 3 months. Orbital computed tomography, together with clinical symptoms, serum thyroxine, TRAb and thyroid ultrasound, was used for diagnosis. The starting material, approximately 10 ml of fresh peripheral blood, provided the PBMCs.

This TCR was sampled from an adult man with Graves' ophthalmopathy. Sequencing was carried out using peripheral blood. This chain uses TRBV20-1 with TRBJ2-2, with 8 bases fitting TRBD2. Here the CDR3 DNA reads TGCAGTGCTAGAGAAGCCGGGAGGGAGGGTACCGGGGAGCTGTTTTTT. It is translated as CSAREAGREGTGELFF.